The source of this T cell receptor (beta chain) is a study of shared clonotypes between healthy human individuals. Per germline, CDR1 MNHNS and CDR2 SASEGT. The CDR3 is 14 residues long. V was clipped by 6 bases and J by 4 bases; unmatched bases: 8. This clone was recorded a few times. What it binds is unknown. It was around 100 million PBMCs that unsorted samples used for genomic DNA. Study-wide results and caveats: Measured sharing among donors was expected to vary with sequencing depth. The represented genetic and exposure-history diversity was limited by the small number of donors.

Unsorted PBMC DNA sequencing spanned ten immunoSEQ deep assay plates. Measured with immunoSEQ multiplex PCR; TCRdb has only the in-frame clones, and not every one. The repertoire includes about 87,000 clones, more than 45% of them detected once, and more than 12% sits in the top ten. This sequence joins TRBV6-1 and TRBJ1-2; 7 bases align to TRBD1. This sequence originates from a woman in her 40s in good health. Some clones in this sample may be carry-over from other donors' samples. Source material: PBMCs. The CDR3 DNA reads TGTGCCAGCAGCTTGACAGGGCCTCTCTATGGCTACACCTTC. This gives the protein CASSLTGPLYGYTF.